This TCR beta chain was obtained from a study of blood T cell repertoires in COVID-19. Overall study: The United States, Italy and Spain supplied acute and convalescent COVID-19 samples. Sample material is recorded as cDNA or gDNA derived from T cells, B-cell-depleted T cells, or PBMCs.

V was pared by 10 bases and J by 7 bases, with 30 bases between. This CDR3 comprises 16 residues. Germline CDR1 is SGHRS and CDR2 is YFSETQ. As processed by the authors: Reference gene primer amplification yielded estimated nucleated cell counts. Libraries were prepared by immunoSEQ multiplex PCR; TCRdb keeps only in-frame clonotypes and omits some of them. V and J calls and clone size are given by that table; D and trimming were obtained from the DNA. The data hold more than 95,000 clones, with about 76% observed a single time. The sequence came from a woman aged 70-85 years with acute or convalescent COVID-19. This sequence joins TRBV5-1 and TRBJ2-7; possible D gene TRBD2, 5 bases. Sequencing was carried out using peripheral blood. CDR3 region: CACLSGRVGPGWEQYF. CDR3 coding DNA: TGCGCCTGCTTGAGCGGTAGGGTGGGCCCGGGGTGGGAGCAGTACTTC.